What follows describes a single TCR beta chain. Living in 24 US areas, the participants were between 18 and 89 years of age. Donors in Cohort 3 who had recovered were those with two negative PCRs, healthcare professional clearance, or resolution of their symptoms. The protocol was immunoSEQ multiplex PCR, while the TCRdb copy is restricted to in-frame clones and leaves out a portion. The table has 300,000 or so clones, 80% to 90% seen once; the top ten hold more than 9%. CDR3 size: 14 residues. The V gene end was trimmed by 3 bases and the J gene end by 2 bases; junction bases not matched to a gene: 4. CDR1 and CDR2 (germline): GTSNPN, SVGIG (reference sequence). This sample is drawn from a study of blood T cell repertoires in COVID-19. Study-level information: From the United States, Italy and Spain came samples of acute and convalescent COVID-19. Nucleic acid was either cDNA or gDNA, and it came from T cells, B-cell-depleted T cells, or PBMCs.

This chain connects TRBV30 to TRBJ2-7; TRBD2 matches 10 bases. The sequencing sample was made of PBMCs or T cells enriched from blood (not recorded which). The clonotype was recovered from a woman in her late teens or twenties who had recovered from COVID-19. The CDR3 sequence is CAWSPSGRTYEQYF. The CDR3 DNA reads TGTGCCTGGAGCCCTAGCGGGAGAACCTACGAGCAGTACTTC.